This T cell receptor (beta chain) originates from a study of OX40 agonist ivuxolimab in advanced cancers. Libraries were prepared by immunoSEQ multiplex PCR; TCRdb keeps only in-frame clonotypes and omits some of them. The data contain roughly 14,000 clones, about four fifths of them seen just once; the ten biggest clones take up 43%. The input for sequencing was CD4+ or CD8+ T cells sorted from blood, taken in a trial of the OX40 agonist ivuxolimab. The receptor's source is an adult with an advanced solid tumor such as melanoma, head and neck, liver or kidney cancer.

The CDR3 DNA reads TGTGCCCCAAAACCCGGGCGGGAGAGGGGCGAGCAGTACTTC. It encodes CAPKPGRERGEQYF. This chain uses TRBV6-5 with TRBJ2-7; 7 bases match TRBD2. Germline-derived CDR1 and CDR2 are MNHEY and SVGAGI. This CDR3 comprises 14 residues. The V and J ends lost 11 bases and 6 bases, in that order; junction bases with no gene match: 16.